This record looks at one T cell receptor (beta chain) sequence and its context. Between the trimmed V and J ends, which lost 7 bases and 14 bases, there was a span of 15 bases. The length of the CDR3 is 12 residues. CDR1 is ENHRY and CDR2 is SYGVKD in the germline V gene. These data belong to a study of OX40 agonist ivuxolimab in advanced cancers. In the study overall: The patients got ivuxolimab, which is an agonistic anti-OX40 (CD134) antibody. Past anti-PD-1, anti-PD-L1 or anti-CTLA-4 therapy was accepted, and approximately 40% had received some. Cancers in dose escalation were hepatocellular, melanoma, renal cell and head and neck.

Sequencing was performed with immunoSEQ multiplex PCR; in TCRdb, only in-frame clones are kept and a portion is missing. The sample records 30,000 or so clones, 70% to 85% being singletons. This chain joins TRBV10-3 and TRBJ1-6; D not certain. The specimen was CD4+ or CD8+ T cells sorted from blood, collected in a trial of the OX40 agonist ivuxolimab. The TCR was taken from an adult with an advanced solid tumor such as melanoma, head and neck, liver or kidney cancer. The CDR3 coding sequence is TGTGCCATCACCGACACCGGAGGGACCCTCCACTTT. The encoded protein is CAITDTGGTLHF.